The 25 T cell receptor beta chains below were found in one sample sequenced in a study of T cells in Graves' hyperthyroidism and ophthalmopathy. RNA transcripts provided the source from which TCR beta CDR3 regions were amplified. RT-PCR in the first round (using the HTBI primer set) targeted the TCR CDR3. TCRdb passed the multiplex PCR reads through MiXCR, listing each CDR3 protein once. Of about 200,000 distinct CDR3 sequences listed, about 17% are singletons. Sequenced: blood. The receptors were sampled from a woman between 50 and 59 years old with Graves' hyperthyroidism.

Of note for this clonotype: Since a much larger clone is just one base distant, this may be a read error. The chain's CDR3 is CASSLRDRGYSNQPQHF. CDR3 nucleotides: TGTGCCAGCAGCTTAAGGGACAGGGGTTATAGCAATCAGCCCCAGCATTTT. The genes are TRBV7-3 and TRBJ1-5; 10 bases line up with TRBD1. The germline V gene encodes CDR1 SGHTA and CDR2 FQGTGA. J gave up 0 bases and V 1 base, and 3 bases lay outside the gene matches. The CDR3 consists of 17 residues.

This clonotype was recorded at least ten times. The chain links TRBV11-3 to TRBJ1-1, with D possibly TRBD1 on 5 matching bases. This CDR3 contains 14 residues. Germline CDR1 reads SGHNT; CDR2 reads YENEEA. V was shortened by 6 bases and J by 0 bases, with 11 bases between the two germline ends. This CDR3 is CASREGPLNTEAFF. In DNA form, the CDR3 reads TGTGCCAGCAGGGAGGGACCGCTGAACACTGAAGCTTTCTTT.

In the case of this clonotype: The germline gene is not matched at one end of the junction; a read error may be the cause. This chain links TRBV6-2 or TRBV6-3 with TRBJ2-7; D is perhaps TRBD1 (5 bases). The CDR3 length is 14 residues. The germline CDR1 and CDR2 sequences are MNHEY and SVGEGT. This CDR3 is CASRGQGGPYEQCF. As DNA, the CDR3 is TGTGCCAGCAGGGGCCAGGGCGGCCCCTACGAGCAGTGCTTC.

This clonotype was counted many times. The V gene is TRBV7-9, the J gene TRBJ2-7; 8 nucleotides align to TRBD2. Trimming at V came to 5 bases and at J to 2 bases, leaving 14 bases not matched to a gene. The CDR3 contains 17 residues. CDR1 is SEHNR, CDR2 FQNEAQ, per germline (reference sequence). The CDR3 nucleotides are TGTGCCAGCAGCCCCAGTTGGGGCGCGGGAGGCACCTACGAGCAGTACTTC. Amino acids: CASSPSWGAGGTYEQYF.

This chain links TRBV3-1 with TRBJ2-4; D not certain. V was cut by 4 bases and J by 0 bases, with 7 bases left in between. Germline assignment: CDR1 LGHDT and CDR2 YNNKEL (reference sequence). This CDR3 comprises 14 residues. CDR3 amino acids: CASSPAEAKNIQYF. The CDR3 DNA sequence: TGTGCCAGCAGCCCGGCGGAAGCCAAAAACATTCAGTACTTC. The full variable domain, rest sourced from reference TRBV3-1 and TRBJ2-4, is DTAVSQTPKYLVTQMGNDKSIKCEQNLGHDTMYWYKQDSKKFLKIMFSYNNKELIINETVPNRFSPKSPDKAHLNLHINSLELGDSAVYFCASSPAEAKNIQYFGAGTRLSVL.

There are many counts of this clonotype. The chain uses TRBV30 and TRBJ1-2; D perhaps matches TRBD1 (6 bases). Between the trimmed V and J ends, which lost 0 bases and 0 bases, there was a span of 8 bases. Germline V lookup: CDR1 GTSNPN, CDR2 SVGIG (reference sequence). The CDR3 length is 14 residues. CDR3: CAWSVGGPNYGYTF. In nucleotides, the CDR3 is TGTGCCTGGAGTGTCGGGGGGCCTAACTATGGCTACACCTTC.

Only a few counts were recorded for this clonotype. The chain recombines TRBV27 with TRBJ1-6; no clear D gene. The CDR3 covers 14 residues. Between the trimmed V and J ends, which lost 2 bases and 7 bases, there was a span of 9 bases. The germline gives CDR1 MNHEY, CDR2 SMNVEV (reference sequence). The CDR3 bases are TGTGCCAGCAGTTTACAGCTTACGAATTCACCCCTCCACTTT. Encoded protein: CASSLQLTNSPLHF.

This rearrangement joins TRBV14 to TRBJ2-2, with 13 bases aligning to TRBD2. The CDR3 runs 17 residues. The V and J ends lost 3 bases and 6 bases, in that order; junction bases with no gene match: 7. Germline-derived CDR1 and CDR2 are SGHDN and FVKESK. The CDR3 protein is CASSHGLAGVHAGELFF. For the CDR3, the DNA is TGTGCCAGCAGCCATGGACTAGCGGGAGTACATGCCGGGGAGCTGTTTTTT.

This sequence joins TRBV20-1 and TRBJ1-1; D might be TRBD1 (6 bases). This CDR3 is 13 amino acids long. The V end lost 4 bases, the J end lost 5 bases, and 14 bases lay between the germline ends. The germline V gene has CDR1 DFQATT and CDR2 SNEGSKA (reference sequence). CDR3 loop: CSAMRGRETEAFF. Here the CDR3 DNA reads TGCAGTGCTATGCGGGGGCGAGAGACTGAAGCTTTCTTT.

This clonotype has at least ten counts. The CDR3 nucleotides are TGTGCCAGCACTCCTCGGGTACCAGAGACCCAGTACTTC. Protein product: CASTPRVPETQYF. The chain carries TRBV7-2 and TRBJ2-5; D is ambiguous. The germline V gene encodes CDR1 SGHTA and CDR2 FQGNSA. This CDR3 region has 13 residues. V lost 7 bases and J lost 4, with 13 bases in between.

This clonotype was observed many times. J is TRBJ2-7 and V is TRBV11-2; 10 bases are shared with TRBD2. The junction had 4 bases not matched to a gene; V was cut back by 8 bases and J by 0 bases. The CDR3 spans 14 residues. CDR1 and CDR2 from the germline V gene are SGHAT and FQNNGV. Here the CDR3 reads CASLAGGSSYEQYF. The DNA of the CDR3 is TGTGCCAGCTTAGCGGGAGGTTCCTCCTACGAGCAGTACTTC.

This clonotype was recorded at least ten times. This chain joins TRBV29-1 and TRBJ2-1; D might be TRBD1 (6 bases). V lost 6 bases and J lost 1, with 19 bases in between. The CDR3 is made up of 16 amino acids. CDR1 is SQVTM, CDR2 ANQGSEA, per germline. CDR3 residues: CSVEDSGQGSYNEQFF. The CDR3 coding sequence is TGCAGCGTGGAGGATAGTGGGCAGGGGTCCTACAATGAGCAGTTCTTC.

In this sample, this clonotype turned up many times. The chain employs TRBV4-2 and TRBJ2-1; TRBD2 agrees at 11 bases. V shed 2 bases, J shed 5 bases, and the junction held 5 bases outside the gene matches. CDR1 and CDR2 from the germline V gene are LGHNA and YNFKEQ. This CDR3 has 16 residues. The CDR3 reads CASSQPGTSGNNEQFF. The CDR3 nucleotides read TGTGCCAGCAGCCAACCGGGGACTAGCGGAAACAATGAGCAGTTCTTC.

This clonotype appeared many times. The chain joins TRBV5-1 to TRBJ2-7; D is possibly TRBD2 (6 bases). The germline V and J ends were trimmed by 0 bases and 1 base, with 14 bases remaining between them. Germline CDR1 is SGHRS and CDR2 is YFSETQ. CDR3 length: 16 amino acids. The CDR3 DNA is TGCGCCAGCAGCTTGGATGCGGCTAGCGCATCCTACGAGCAGTACTTC. It is translated as CASSLDAASASYEQYF.

This clonotype appeared many times. The chain employs TRBV11-2 and TRBJ2-1, with D uncertain. The CDR3 extends over 13 amino acids. Trimming took 0 bases from V and 5 from J, leaving 5 bases between them. Germline V gene data show CDR1 as SGHAT and CDR2 as FQNNGV. CDR3 nucleotides: TGTGCCAGCAGCTTAGATACCCACAATGAGCAGTTCTTC. This translates into CASSLDTHNEQFF.

Regarding this clonotype: It may be a read error: a sequence one base away is much more abundant. The V gene is TRBV7-2, the J gene TRBJ1-6, with 8 positions matching TRBD1. The V and J ends lost 8 bases and 7 bases, in that order; junction bases with no gene match: 4. This CDR3 has 13 residues. Germline loops: CDR1 SGHTA, CDR2 FQGNSA. CDR3 sequence (DNA): TGTGCCAGCGGGGACAGGAAGAATTCACCCCTCCACTTT. Amino acid sequence: CASGDRKNSPLHF.

This clonotype appeared many times. The CDR3 coding sequence is TGCAGTGCTAGACACCGGGCCAGGCAGCTTGAAGCTTTCTTT. This gives the protein CSARHRARQLEAFF. The chain has TRBV20-1 and TRBJ1-1; no reliable D call. The CDR3 is 14 amino acids. V lost 2 bases and J 7 bases, leaving 17 bases between the germline ends. Germline CDR1 and CDR2: DFQATT and SNEGSKA (reference sequence).

This clonotype came up many times. The CDR3 bases are TGTGCCAGCTTAGGGGGCGCGGAGACCCAGTACTTC. It is translated as CASLGGAETQYF. The chain joins TRBV18 to TRBJ2-5, with 7 positions matching TRBD1. With 7 bases clipped from V and 5 bases from J, the junction kept 4 bases outside the gene matches. Germline V gives CDR1 KGHSH, CDR2 LQKENI. The CDR3 is made up of 12 amino acids.

This clonotype was counted many times. The chain carries TRBV7-2 and TRBJ2-5; maybe TRBD1 (6 bases). This CDR3 spans 15 amino acids. Per germline, CDR1 SGHTA and CDR2 FQGNSA. V lost 5 bases and J lost 1, with 14 bases in between. The CDR3 coding sequence is TGTGCCAGCAGCCCTACCAGGGACACCCAAGAGACCCAGTACTTC. It codes for CASSPTRDTQETQYF.

The sample holds many counts of this clonotype. The chain links TRBV30 to TRBJ2-7; possibly TRBD2 for D (6 bases). The CDR3 covers 14 residues. Germline V gene lookup returns CDR1 GTSNPN and CDR2 SVGIG (reference sequence). The V gene lost 3 bases and the J gene lost 7 bases, with 19 bases spanning the gap. CDR3 nucleotides: TGTGCCTGGAGGAGATTGGCAACTGGGGGGGAGCAGTACTTC. Its protein product is CAWRRLATGGEQYF.

This clonotype was observed at least ten times. The V gene is TRBV27, the J gene TRBJ1-1, with D hard to call. The ends were cut back, 6 bases at V and 4 bases at J, with 18 bases in the middle. This CDR3 contains 15 residues. Per the germline V gene, CDR1 is MNHEY and CDR2 is SMNVEV (reference sequence). In DNA, the CDR3 is TGTGCCAGCAGGCCCAGGAGGGCGGTCAGCACTGAAGCTTTCTTT. As protein: CASRPRRAVSTEAFF.

This clonotype was counted at least ten times. CDR3 bases: TGTGCCTGGAAGGTACAGGGGCAAGAGACCCAGTACTTC. Translation: CAWKVQGQETQYF. This chain connects TRBV30 to TRBJ2-5; 7 nucleotides align to TRBD1. With 4 bases clipped from V and 2 bases from J, the junction kept 4 bases outside the gene matches. The germline V gene has CDR1 GTSNPN and CDR2 SVGIG (reference sequence). The CDR3 is made up of 13 amino acids.

V gene TRBV19 combines with J gene TRBJ1-1; weak D call: TRBD1 (5 bases). The CDR3 is made up of 17 amino acids. Germline V gene data show CDR1 as LNHDA and CDR2 as SQIVND (reference sequence). Trimming took off 3 bases at V and 4 bases at J, with 21 bases between the two ends. Here the CDR3 reads CASSIRWWGTSATEAFF. The CDR3 region has the DNA TGTGCCAGTAGTATCAGGTGGTGGGGGACGTCGGCCACTGAAGCTTTCTTT. The variable domain in full, completed from reference TRBV19 and TRBJ1-1, reads DGGITQSPKYLFRKEGQNVTLSCEQNLNHDAMYWYRQDPGQGLRLIYYSQIVNDFQKGDIAEGYSVSREKKESFPLTVTSAQKNPTAFYLCASSIRWWGTSATEAFFGQGTRLTVV.

CDR3 amino acids: CASSWAAGAYMNTEAFF. CDR3 in DNA: TGCGCCAGCAGTTGGGCAGCGGGGGCGTATATGAACACTGAAGCTTTCTTT. The chain recombines TRBV5-1 with TRBJ1-1; perhaps TRBD1 as D (6 bases). Trimming took off 5 bases at V and 0 bases at J, with 20 bases between the two ends. Per the germline V gene, CDR1 is SGHRS and CDR2 is YFSETQ. This CDR3 spans 17 amino acids. Full variable domain (remainder filled in from reference TRBV5-1 and TRBJ1-1): KAGVTQTPRYLIKTRGQQVTLSCSPISGHRSVSWYQQTPGQGLQFLFEYFSETQRNKGNFPGRFSGRQFSNSRSEMNVSTLELGDSALYLCASSWAAGAYMNTEAFFGQGTRLTVV.

This chain uses TRBV15 with TRBJ2-1, with 12 nucleotides matching TRBD2. V lost 0 bases, J lost 7 bases, and 4 bases stayed unmatched. In germline, CDR1 is LNHNV, CDR2 YYDKDF (reference sequence). This CDR3 has 16 amino acids. The CDR3 DNA reads TGTGCCACCAGCAGAGAGGCTAGCGGGAGGGCTAATGAGCAGTTCTTC. This gives the protein CATSREASGRANEQFF.